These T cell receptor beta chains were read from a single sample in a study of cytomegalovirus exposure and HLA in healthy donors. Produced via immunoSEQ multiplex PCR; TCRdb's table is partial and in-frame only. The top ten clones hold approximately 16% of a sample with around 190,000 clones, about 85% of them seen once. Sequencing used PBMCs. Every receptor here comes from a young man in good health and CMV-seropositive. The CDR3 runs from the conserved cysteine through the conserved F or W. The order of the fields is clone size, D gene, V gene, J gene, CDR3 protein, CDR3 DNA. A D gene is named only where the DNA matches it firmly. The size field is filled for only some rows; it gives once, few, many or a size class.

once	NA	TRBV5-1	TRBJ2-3	CASSLRGAGTDTQYF	TGCGCCAGCAGCTTGCGGGGGGCAGGCACAGATACGCAGTATTTT
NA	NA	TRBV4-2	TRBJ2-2	CASSQDARANTGELFF	TGTGCCAGCAGCCAAGATGCCAGGGCAAACACCGGGGAGCTGTTTTTT
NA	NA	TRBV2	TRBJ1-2	CASSVAAYGYTF	TGTGCCAGCTCCGTGGCCGCATATGGCTACACCTTC
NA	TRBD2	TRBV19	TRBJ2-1	CASTASGGTINEQFF	TGTGCCAGTACGGCTAGCGGGGGGACAATCAATGAGCAGTTCTTC
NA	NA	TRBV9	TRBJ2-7	CASSAGGLAPTYEQYF	TGTGCCAGCAGCGCCGGAGGGCTAGCGCCGACCTACGAGCAGTACTTC
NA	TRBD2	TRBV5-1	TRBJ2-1	CASSPGTSGRFEQFF	TGCGCCAGCAGCCCAGGGACTAGCGGGAGGTTTGAGCAGTTCTTC
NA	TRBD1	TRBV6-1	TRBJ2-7	CASSAPTTGTSYEQYF	TGTGCCAGCAGTGCACCAACGACAGGGACCTCCTACGAGCAGTACTTC
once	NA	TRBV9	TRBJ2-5	CASSVAPHTAQETQYF	TGTGCCAGCAGCGTGGCTCCGCACACCGCCCAAGAGACCCAGTACTTC
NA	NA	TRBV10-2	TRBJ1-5	CASRATDSNQPQHF	TGCGCCAGCAGGGCCACCGACTCCAATCAGCCCCAGCATTTT
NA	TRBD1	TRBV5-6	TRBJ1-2	CASSVYSPGQSYTF	TGTGCCAGCAGCGTTTATTCTCCGGGACAGAGCTACACCTTC
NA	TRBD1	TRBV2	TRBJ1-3	CASHRGDVSFSGNTIYF	TGTGCCAGCCACAGGGGGGACGTCTCATTCTCTGGAAACACCATATATTTT
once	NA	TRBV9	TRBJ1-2	CASSEGLGGYGYTF	TGTGCCAGCAGCGAGGGGTTAGGGGGCTATGGCTACACCTTC
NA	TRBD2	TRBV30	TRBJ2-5	CAWKGTSQETQYF	TGTGCCTGGAAAGGGACTAGCCAAGAGACCCAGTACTTC
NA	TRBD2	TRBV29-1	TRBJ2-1	CSVEAGTSGRNEQFF	TGCAGCGTTGAAGCCGGGACTAGCGGGAGAAATGAGCAGTTCTTC
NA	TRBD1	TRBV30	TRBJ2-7	CAWEGQGHEQYF	TGTGCCTGGGAGGGACAGGGTCACGAGCAGTACTTC
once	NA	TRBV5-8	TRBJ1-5	CASSLGDINQPQHF	TGTGCCAGCAGCTTAGGGGACATAAATCAGCCCCAGCATTTT
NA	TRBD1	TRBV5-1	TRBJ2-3	CASSLGGQASTDTQYF	TGCGCCAGCAGCTTGGGAGGACAGGCGAGCACAGATACGCAGTATTTT
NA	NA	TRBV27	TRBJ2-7	CASSLKLSSYEQYF	TGTGCCAGCAGTTTAAAGCTTAGCTCCTACGAGCAGTACTTC
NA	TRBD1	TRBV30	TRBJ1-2	CAWSRDRTGYGYTF	TGTGCCTGGAGTCGGGACAGGACGGGCTATGGCTACACCTTC
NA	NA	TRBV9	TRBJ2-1	CASSISGVYNEQFF	TGTGCCAGCAGCATTAGCGGAGTTTACAATGAGCAGTTCTTC
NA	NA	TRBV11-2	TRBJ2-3	CASSLGAGLSTDTQYF	TGTGCCAGCAGCTTAGGGGCGGGTCTAAGCACAGATACGCAGTATTTT
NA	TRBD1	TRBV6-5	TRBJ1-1	CASTQNRGQEAFF	TGTGCCAGCACCCAAAACAGGGGTCAAGAAGCTTTCTTT
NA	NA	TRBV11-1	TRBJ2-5	CASSSEGDGETQYF	TGTGCCAGCAGCTCAGAGGGGGATGGGGAGACCCAGTACTTC
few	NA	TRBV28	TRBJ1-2	CASSELYGYTF	TGTGCCAGCAGTGAGCTCTATGGCTACACCTTC
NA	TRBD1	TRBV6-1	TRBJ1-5	CASSLDRVNQPQHF	TGTGCCAGCAGTCTCGACAGGGTCAATCAGCCCCAGCATTTT
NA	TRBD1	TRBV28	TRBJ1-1	CASNRDRRLIEAFF	TGTGCCAGCAATCGGGACAGACGACTTATTGAAGCTTTCTTT
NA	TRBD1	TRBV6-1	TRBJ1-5	CASRQGARQPQHF	TGTGCCAGCAGGCAGGGGGCTAGGCAGCCCCAGCATTTT
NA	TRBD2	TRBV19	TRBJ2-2	CASSVLAGANTGELFF	TGTGCCAGTAGTGTCTTAGCGGGGGCGAACACCGGGGAGCTGTTTTTT
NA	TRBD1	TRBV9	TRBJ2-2	CASSVTNRGPGELFF	TGTGCCAGCAGCGTCACGAACAGGGGCCCCGGGGAGCTGTTTTTT
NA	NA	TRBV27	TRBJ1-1	CASSWGVGTEAFF	TGTGCCAGCAGTTGGGGGGTAGGGACTGAAGCTTTCTTT